The 30 T cell receptor beta chains listed next were all sequenced from one sample in a study of identical twins. TCRdb passed the 5' RACE reads through MiXCR, listing each CDR3 protein once. Of hundreds of thousands of distinct CDR3 sequences in the sample, 9% to 15% were seen once. A further study also used this sample, focusing on yellow fever vaccine responses in identical twins.

The specimen was PBMCs. Receptors were obtained from a woman under 30 in good health.

This clonotype came up a few times. V gene TRBV6-4 combines with J gene TRBJ2-3; 8 bases are a match to TRBD1. The ends lost 0 bases at V and 1 base at J; junction bases unmatched: 3. The CDR3 is made up of 16 amino acids. Germline CDR1 and CDR2: MRHNA and SNTAGT. CDR3 in DNA: TGTGCCAGCAGTGACTCGGAGGGACAGGGCACAGATACGCAGTATTTT. This codes for CASSDSEGQGTDTQYF.

This chain links TRBV15 with TRBJ2-7; D is undetermined. This CDR3 has 15 amino acids. The germline V gene encodes CDR1 LNHNV and CDR2 YYDKDF (reference sequence). V was shortened by 1 base and J by 4 bases, with 14 bases between the two germline ends. CDR3 in DNA: TGTGCCACCAGCAGAGTCTCGGGCCACGGGTACGAGCAGTACGTC. Its translation is CATSRVSGHGYEQYV.

The chain is built from TRBV10-2 and TRBJ2-2; possibly TRBD1 for D (5 bases). CDR3 length: 13 amino acids. CDR1 and CDR2 from the germline V gene are WSHSY and SAAADI. V lost 2 bases to trimming and J lost 6 bases, with 7 bases between them. CDR3 coding DNA: TGCGCCAGCAGTGAGGGGGCGGCCGGGGAGCTGTTTTTT. Translated: CASSEGAAGELFF.

This clonotype turned up a few times. V is TRBV5-1 and J is TRBJ2-2; no reliable D call. The CDR3 length is 16 residues. The germline V gene has CDR1 SGHRS and CDR2 YFSETQ. V was pared by 5 bases and J by 0 bases, with 14 bases between. Here the CDR3 reads CASRTTGPANTGELFF. In DNA form, the CDR3 reads TGCGCCAGCAGGACGACTGGGCCCGCGAACACCGGGGAGCTGTTTTTT. The variable domain in full, completed from reference TRBV5-1 and TRBJ2-2, reads KAGVTQTPRYLIKTRGQQVTLSCSPISGHRSVSWYQQTPGQGLQFLFEYFSETQRNKGNFPGRFSGRQFSNSRSEMNVSTLELGDSALYLCASRTTGPANTGELFFGEGSRLTVL.

The V and J genes are TRBV24-1 and TRBJ2-6; D not certain. V shed 4 bases and J shed 1 base, with 13 bases lying between them. Per germline, CDR1 KGHDR and CDR2 SFDVKD. The CDR3 spans 17 residues. CDR3 sequence (DNA): TGTGCCACCAGTGAAAGCCCTCTTCGATCTGGGGCCAACGTCCTGACTTTC. Translation gives CATSESPLRSGANVLTF.

For the CDR3, the DNA is TGTGCCAGCAGTTTGGGAAACCCTTTTAAGCAGTACTTC. Its protein product is CASSLGNPFKQYF. This sequence joins TRBV12-3 or TRBV12-4 and TRBJ2-7, with D unclear. V dropped 3 bases and J dropped 8 bases, with 14 bases sitting between them. This CDR3 is built from 13 residues.

This clonotype was detected only a few times. The V gene is TRBV12-3 or TRBV12-4, the J gene TRBJ2-5; TRBD1 agrees at 8 bases. Trimming took 5 bases from V and 2 from J; bases not matched to a gene: 10. The CDR3 is made up of 16 amino acids. The CDR3 spells CASSPSRTGSQETQYF. The CDR3 DNA follows: TGTGCCAGCAGTCCCTCCCGGACAGGGTCACAAGAGACCCAGTACTTC.

This clonotype occurred many times. The chain is built from TRBV15 and TRBJ1-1; D gene uncertain. Trimming stripped 0 bases from V and 2 bases from J, with 7 bases between. The germline V gene has CDR1 LNHNV and CDR2 YYDKDF (reference sequence). There are 14 residues in the CDR3. CDR3 in DNA: TGTGCCACCAGCAGAGATCGGGCAAACACTGAAGCTTTCTTT. Amino acids: CATSRDRANTEAFF.

This chain connects TRBV2 to TRBJ2-1; D possibly corresponds to TRBD2 (6 bases). V was clipped by 3 bases and J by 6 bases, with 12 bases between them. This CDR3 has 14 amino acids. Germline CDR1 and CDR2: SNHLY and FYNNEI. Here the CDR3 reads CASSDGKLANEQFF. The CDR3 region has the DNA TGTGCCAGCAGTGATGGCAAACTAGCCAATGAGCAGTTCTTC.

In its sample, this clonotype was seen a few times. V gene TRBV27 combines with J gene TRBJ2-6; maybe TRBD2 (5 bases). Per germline, CDR1 MNHEY and CDR2 SMNVEV (reference sequence). The CDR3 runs 21 residues. V lost 7 bases and J lost 2, with 30 bases in between. CDR3: CASTSRTPRDSYKTGANVLTF. In nucleotides, the CDR3 is TGTGCCAGCACATCGCGGACCCCTCGGGATTCCTACAAGACTGGGGCCAACGTCCTGACTTTC.

This clonotype was picked up a small number of times. The chain has TRBV7-8 and TRBJ2-2, with D possibly TRBD2 on 6 matching bases. V was cut by 6 bases and J by 3 bases, with 14 bases left in between. The V gene's germline CDR1 is SGHVS and CDR2 FQNEAQ. The CDR3 has 15 residues. CDR3 region: CASSYREMDTGELFF. The CDR3 DNA reads as TGTGCCAGCAGTTACCGGGAGATGGACACCGGGGAGCTGTTTTTT.

This clonotype was seen many times. The V gene is TRBV12-3 or TRBV12-4, the J gene TRBJ2-7, with a weak D call TRBD2 (6 bases). With 6 bases removed from V and 4 bases from J, the gap between germline ends came to 16 bases. This CDR3 is 14 amino acids long. In nucleotides, the CDR3 is TGTGCCAGCAGGTCCCGGGACTCGATTTACGAGCAGTACTTC. Its translation is CASRSRDSIYEQYF.

This chain links TRBV15 with TRBJ2-7; possible D gene TRBD1, 6 bases. The CDR3 is 11 amino acids. Germline CDR1 reads LNHNV; CDR2 reads YYDKDF (reference sequence). Trimming cost V 8 bases and J 4 bases, with 9 bases left between them. As DNA, the CDR3 is TGTGCCACCCCGGACAGTTACGAGCAGTACGTC. Amino acids: CATPDSYEQYV.

The rearrangement links TRBV3-1 to TRBJ2-2, with D uncertain. The CDR3 loop spans 14 amino acids. The germline V gene encodes CDR1 LGHDT and CDR2 YNNKEL (reference sequence). Trimming removed 4 bases at V and 5 bases at J, with 11 bases between. CDR3 sequence (DNA): TGTGCCAGCAGCCGTTTACAGCTGACCGGGGAGCTGTTTTTT. The encoded protein is CASSRLQLTGELFF.

The rearrangement uses TRBV15 and TRBJ1-2; D is unresolved. CDR3 length equals 16 residues. Between the trimmed V and J ends, which lost 1 base and 4 bases, there was a span of 16 bases. Germline loops: CDR1 LNHNV, CDR2 YYDKDF (reference sequence). In nucleotides, the CDR3 is TGTGCCACCAGCAGAGGCGGTCAGGATATTCTCTATGGCTACACCTTC. Residues: CATSRGGQDILYGYTF.

At least ten counts were recorded for this clonotype. The genes are TRBV14 and TRBJ2-4; 7 nucleotides match TRBD1. The V gene's germline CDR1 is SGHDN and CDR2 FVKESK. The CDR3 is 15 residues long. V lost 2 bases and J lost 7; bases outside the gene matches: 8. In DNA, the CDR3 is TGTGCCAGCAGCCAAAACAGGGGTTTTAGGAACATTCAGTACTTC. Translating gives CASSQNRGFRNIQYF.

This chain connects TRBV18 to TRBJ2-7, with D possibly matching TRBD2 (5 bases). The ends were cut back, 3 bases at V and 3 bases at J, with 15 bases in the middle. Germline V gene sequence: CDR1 KGHSH, CDR2 LQKENI. The CDR3 covers 15 residues. The CDR3 loop is CASSPERQAGYEQYF. In DNA, the CDR3 is TGTGCCAGCTCACCGGAGCGCCAGGCGGGCTACGAGCAGTACTTC.

CDR3 sequence (DNA): TGTGCCAGCAGTTTATCTGGCGTCCATCTCGCGCGGGGGGGGTCCATAGACACAGATACGCAGTATTTT. It translates to CASSLSGVHLARGGSIDTDTQYF. The V gene is TRBV28, the J gene TRBJ2-3; the match to TRBD2 covers 9 bases. This CDR3 spans 23 amino acids. The J segment lost 2 bases and the V segment lost 1 base, leaving 25 bases of the junction unmatched. The V gene's germline CDR1 is MDHEN and CDR2 SYDVKM.

This clonotype was picked up a small number of times. The chain employs TRBV6-2 or TRBV6-3 and TRBJ2-2, with 9 bases that match TRBD1. This CDR3 region has 15 residues. J was trimmed by 6 bases and V by 7 bases; bases with no gene match: 9. CDR1 is MNHEY and CDR2 is SVGEGT in the germline V gene. This CDR3 is CASTPGQGVPGELFF. The CDR3 DNA reads as TGTGCCAGCACTCCGGGACAGGGAGTTCCCGGGGAGCTGTTTTTT.

In this sample, this clonotype turned up a few times. This chain joins TRBV7-2 and TRBJ2-7; D possibly corresponds to TRBD2 (5 bases). CDR1 is SGHTA, CDR2 FQGNSA, per germline. This CDR3 has 14 amino acids. Trimming cost V 3 bases and J 2 bases, with 11 bases left between them. The CDR3 loop reads CASSLGDGPYEQYF. The CDR3, as DNA: TGTGCCAGCAGCTTGGGAGACGGACCCTACGAGCAGTACTTC.

The V gene is TRBV27, the J gene TRBJ2-1, with D perhaps given as TRBD1 or TRBD2 (5 bases each). V was pared by 6 bases and J by 4 bases, with 13 bases between. Germline CDR1 and CDR2: MNHEY and SMNVEV (reference sequence). The CDR3 is made up of 14 amino acids. The DNA of the CDR3 is TGTGCCAGCAGCTTACAGGACTTTTACAATGAGCAGTTCTTC. It yields the protein CASSLQDFYNEQFF.

The sample holds many counts of this clonotype. V is TRBV20-1 and J is TRBJ2-3; 11 bases agree with TRBD2. With V trimmed by 6 bases and J by 1 base, 6 bases remained unmatched. Germline values: CDR1 DFQATT, CDR2 SNEGSKA (reference sequence). This CDR3 comprises 15 residues. Here the CDR3 reads CSAPPLAGGTDTQYF. The CDR3 nucleotides read TGCAGTGCCCCCCCACTAGCGGGGGGCACAGATACGCAGTATTTT.

The table lists this clonotype with a few counts. The V call is TRBV18, the J call TRBJ2-1, with D perhaps matching TRBD2 (5 bases). The germline V and J ends were trimmed by 0 bases and 2 bases, with 8 bases remaining between them. The CDR3 length is 15 residues. Germline values: CDR1 KGHSH, CDR2 LQKENI. CDR3 loop: CASSPPGRTYNEQFF. The CDR3 DNA is TGTGCCAGCTCACCACCGGGGAGAACCTACAATGAGCAGTTCTTC.

Here the CDR3 reads CASRGTTGNEQFF. CDR3 DNA sequence: TGTGCCAGTAGGGGCACGACAGGGAATGAGCAGTTCTTC. The chain recombines TRBV19 with TRBJ2-1, with 7 positions matching TRBD1. The V gene end was trimmed by 6 bases and the J gene end by 7 bases; junction bases not matched to a gene: 6. Per germline, CDR1 LNHDA and CDR2 SQIVND (reference sequence). This CDR3 is 13 amino acids long.

This clonotype was seen at least ten times. V is TRBV12-3 or TRBV12-4 and J is TRBJ2-7; 10 bases agree with TRBD2. V lost 5 bases to trimming and J lost 3 bases; unmatched junction nucleotides: 7. The CDR3 is 15 amino acids. The CDR3 sequence: CASSRTAGGVYEQYF. The CDR3 nucleotides read TGTGCCAGCAGTCGCACAGCGGGAGGGGTCTACGAGCAGTACTTC.

This clonotype was observed a handful of times. V is TRBV2 and J is TRBJ1-1, with D unclear. The germline gives CDR1 SNHLY, CDR2 FYNNEI. The CDR3 length is 13 residues. Trimming took 7 bases from V and 0 from J, leaving 9 bases between them. The CDR3 DNA reads TGTGCCAGCAAGGGCGTGATGAACACTGAAGCTTTCTTT. Its translation: CASKGVMNTEAFF.

This clonotype was observed a handful of times. The rearrangement links TRBV20-1 to TRBJ2-1; D is tentatively TRBD1 or TRBD2 (5 bases each). This CDR3 spans 15 amino acids. Trimming took off 2 bases at V and 0 bases at J, with 11 bases between the two ends. Germline CDR1 is DFQATT and CDR2 is SNEGSKA (reference sequence). The CDR3 sequence: CSARSRDASYNEQFF. The CDR3 region has the DNA TGCAGTGCTAGATCGAGGGACGCCTCCTACAATGAGCAGTTCTTC.

This clonotype was seen a handful of times. V usage is TRBV28 and J usage is TRBJ2-2; D assignment may be TRBD1 or TRBD2 (6 bases each). The CDR3 has 16 residues. V lost 4 bases and J 0 bases, leaving 12 bases between the germline ends. Germline V CDR1 and CDR2: MDHEN, SYDVKM. DNA of the CDR3: TGTGCCAGCAGTTCAGGCGGGACAACGAACACCGGGGAGCTGTTTTTT. This gives the protein CASSSGGTTNTGELFF.

The chain combines TRBV5-5 with TRBJ2-7; 7 nucleotides agree with TRBD1. Germline lookup yields CDR1 SGHKS and CDR2 YYEKEE (reference sequence). There are 12 residues in the CDR3. The ends lost 2 bases at V and 5 bases at J; junction bases unmatched: 1. In DNA form, the CDR3 reads TGTGCCAGCAGCTTCACAGGGGACGAGCAGTACGTC. Translated: CASSFTGDEQYV.

V gene TRBV16 combines with J gene TRBJ2-1, with 7 nucleotides matching TRBD1. The germline V gene encodes CDR1 KGHSY and CDR2 FQNENV. The J segment lost 9 bases and the V segment lost 0 bases, leaving 17 bases of the junction unmatched. The CDR3 has 18 amino acids. DNA for the CDR3: TGTGCCAGCAGCCAATCACCCCTGACAGGGCATTCGTATCGTGAGCAGTTCTTC. Encoded protein: CASSQSPLTGHSYREQFF.